This entry describes one TCR beta chain. Its matching antigen is unknown. Treatment defined: some 19 received Ad26.COV2.S at low or high dose, single or two shots; about 5 received placebo; per-sample allocation not given. Day 63 after the first vaccine or placebo injection was the time point for sampling. Recruitment in Boston yielded a donor of adult age, 18-55 years. Sequencing was performed with immunoSEQ multiplex PCR; in TCRdb, only in-frame clones are kept and a portion is missing. The sample has fewer than 600,000 clones; 70% to 90% are singletons. The CDR3 is 15 amino acids. From germline, CDR1 is SGHAT and CDR2 FQNNGV. Trimming at V came to 1 base and at J to 4 bases, leaving 4 bases not matched to a gene. The data derive from a study of Ad26.COV2.S vaccination and SARS-CoV-2 variants. Study background: Once or twice, 56 days apart, Ad26.COV2.S was delivered intramuscularly. Findings and limits, study-wide: Reports say spike-specific CD8+ and CD4+ T cell responses covered substantial breadth after vaccination. Vaccine recipients showed a spike-specific TCR breadth that was higher than in placebo recipients.

The TCR sequence derives from a person aged 18 to 59 who received the Ad26.COV2.S COVID-19 vaccine or a placebo. The chain couples TRBV11-2 to TRBJ1-1; 9 bases fit TRBD1. The sample was peripheral blood, taken in a trial of Ad26.COV2.S vaccine versus placebo. In DNA form, the CDR3 reads TGTGCCAGCAGCTTAGGGGGACAGGGTGGCACTGAAGCTTTCTTT. This gives the protein CASSLGGQGGTEAFF.